These 28 T cell receptor beta chains originate from one sample sequenced in a study of control samples from healthy donors and cancer patients (dated by TCRdb to the early 2020s). The library was obtained by the immunoSEQ multiplex PCR assay. Here the immuneACCESS table is served through TCRdb, limited to in-frame sequences with V and J called. Missing clones are a known gap in these copies; in checked studies unresolved V genes cover under half, and the rest lacks a known reason. The sample has over 150,000 clones on record, around 96% of them singletons. The ten largest clones take up around 0.92% of the sample. The source material was blood. The origin of the receptors is a woman in her twenties or thirties in good health.

The chain carries TRBV27 and TRBJ2-7; 12 nucleotides agree with TRBD2. CDR3 length equals 14 residues. Trimming took 5 bases from V and 5 from J; bases not matched to a gene: 4. The germline V gene has CDR1 MNHEY and CDR2 SMNVEV (reference sequence). CDR3 loop: CASSPSGRGDEQYF. The CDR3, as DNA: TGTGCCAGCAGTCCTAGCGGGAGGGGGGACGAGCAGTACTTC.

V usage is TRBV5-4 and J usage is TRBJ2-1; weak D call: TRBD2 (6 bases). This CDR3 is built from 16 residues. Per the germline V gene, CDR1 is SGHNT and CDR2 is YYREEE (reference sequence). The V and J ends lost 4 bases and 2 bases respectively, with 16 bases between them. CDR3 loop: CASSPMTGETYNEQFF. The CDR3 DNA reads as TGTGCCAGCAGCCCTATGACGGGGGAAACCTACAATGAGCAGTTCTTC.

The rearrangement links TRBV15 to TRBJ1-3, with D hard to call. From germline, CDR1 is LNHNV and CDR2 YYDKDF (reference sequence). V lost 3 bases and J 3 bases, leaving 9 bases between the germline ends. The CDR3 totals 14 residues. In DNA form, the CDR3 reads TGTGCCACCAGCAGTTTCCGGGGTGGAAACACCATATATTTT. Protein product: CATSSFRGGNTIYF.

The chain is built from TRBV9 and TRBJ2-7; 9 positions match TRBD2. The CDR3 length is 15 residues. Losses at the gene ends were 2 bases for V and 1 base for J; bases not matched to a gene: 4. In germline, CDR1 is SGDLS, CDR2 YYNGEE. As DNA, the CDR3 is TGTGCCAGCAGCGTTGGTAGCGGGAGTTCCTACGAGCAGTACTTC. Encoded protein: CASSVGSGSSYEQYF.

V is TRBV9 and J is TRBJ2-3; 9 bases align to TRBD2. The germline CDR1 and CDR2 sequences are SGDLS and YYNGEE. This CDR3 region has 17 residues. Germline trimming cut 0 bases from V and 0 bases from J; bases unmatched to any gene: 5. DNA of the CDR3: TGTGCCAGCAGCGTAGCTCCTAGCGGGGCCAGCACAGATACGCAGTATTTT. Amino acids: CASSVAPSGASTDTQYF.

This chain uses TRBV3-1 (or the pseudogene TRBV3-2) with TRBJ2-5; D call uncertain. Trimming removed 2 bases at V and 3 bases at J, with 7 bases between. In germline, CDR1 is LGHDT, CDR2 YNNKEL (reference sequence). This CDR3 region has 13 residues. CDR3 amino acids: CASSQMVEETQYF. Written as DNA, the CDR3 is TGTGCCAGCAGCCAAATGGTCGAAGAGACCCAGTACTTC.

This chain connects TRBV27 to TRBJ2-7; D might be TRBD2 (5 bases). CDR1 is MNHEY, CDR2 SMNVEV, per germline (reference sequence). V was shortened by 2 bases and J by 4 bases, with 9 bases between the two germline ends. This CDR3 spans 13 amino acids. The CDR3 sequence is CASSLRTQYEQYF. In DNA form, the CDR3 reads TGTGCCAGCAGTTTAAGGACTCAGTACGAGCAGTACTTC.

V and J are TRBV12-3 or TRBV12-4 and TRBJ1-5; D gene unclear. V gave up 5 bases and J gave up 12 bases, with 11 bases separating them. The CDR3 sequence is 11 residues long. CDR3 protein: CASSRISHQHF. CDR3 in DNA: TGTGCCAGCAGTCGGATCTCCCACCAGCATTTT.

J is TRBJ1-6 and V is TRBV19, with D possibly being TRBD1 (5 bases). Trimming pared 3 bases from V and 7 bases from J, leaving 13 bases between. The CDR3 covers 15 residues. Germline V gene data show CDR1 as LNHDA and CDR2 as SQIVND (reference sequence). The CDR3 loop reads CASSIRGRVNSPLHF. CDR3 DNA: TGTGCCAGTAGTATTAGAGGCAGGGTCAATTCACCCCTCCACTTT.

The chain couples TRBV7-9 to TRBJ2-7; D call uncertain. Trimming removed 2 bases from V and 4 bases from J, with 3 bases in between. The length of the CDR3 is 11 residues. The germline V gene encodes CDR1 SEHNR and CDR2 FQNEAQ (reference sequence). The DNA of the CDR3 is TGTGCCAGCAGCTTAATATACGAGCAGTACTTC. Protein product: CASSLIYEQYF. Looking up the rest from reference TRBV7-9 and TRBJ2-7 gives the full variable domain: DTGVSQNPRHKITKRGQNVTFRCDPISEHNRLYWYRQTLGQGPEFLTYFQNEAQLEKSRLLSDRFSAERPKGSFSTLEIQRTEQGDSAMYLCASSLIYEQYFGPGTRLTVT.

The chain recombines TRBV15 with TRBJ2-1; D is undetermined. The CDR3 runs to 16 residues. From germline, CDR1 is LNHNV and CDR2 YYDKDF (reference sequence). Between the trimmed V and J ends, which lost 3 bases and 1 base, there was a span of 13 bases. In DNA, the CDR3 is TGTGCCACCAGCAGGGACCCGGGCAGGTCCTACAATGAGCAGTTCTTC. It specifies CATSRDPGRSYNEQFF.

The chain carries TRBV19 and TRBJ2-2; 8 nucleotides line up with TRBD1. The J segment lost 4 bases and the V segment lost 1 base, leaving 5 bases of the junction unmatched. The CDR3 length is 16 residues. Germline CDR1 LNHDA, CDR2 SQIVND (reference sequence). CDR3 bases: TGTGCCAGTAGTATAGGGGGGACAGGTTTCACCGGGGAGCTGTTTTTT. It encodes CASSIGGTGFTGELFF.

The chain carries TRBV6-5 and TRBJ2-7; a weak D match, TRBD2 (5 bases). This CDR3 is 13 amino acids long. With 4 bases removed from V and 1 base from J, the gap between germline ends came to 8 bases. Per germline, CDR1 MNHEY and CDR2 SVGAGI. CDR3 coding DNA: TGTGCCAGCAGTTCCACTAGGTCCTACGAGCAGTACTTC. Protein product: CASSSTRSYEQYF.

The chain joins TRBV15 to TRBJ1-6; D not certain. The CDR3 is 17 residues long. Looked up from germline, CDR1 is LNHNV and CDR2 is YYDKDF (reference sequence). Trimming took 0 bases from V and 3 from J, leaving 12 bases between them. Here the CDR3 DNA reads TGTGCCACCAGCAGAGACCTTGGACTGAACTATAATTCACCCCTCCACTTT. Encoded protein: CATSRDLGLNYNSPLHF.

This clone has a single count. The chain joins TRBV11-2 to TRBJ2-7, with 15 bases lining up with TRBD2. The CDR3 is 19 amino acids. Trimming removed 5 bases from V and 0 bases from J; junction bases left unmatched: 11. Germline assignment: CDR1 SGHAT and CDR2 FQNNGV. The CDR3 nucleotides read TGTGCCAGCAGCACCCGGACTAGCGGGAGGGCCGTGAGCTCCTACGAGCAGTACTTC. Its protein product is CASSTRTSGRAVSSYEQYF.

This clone was found once. The genes are TRBV3-1 (or the pseudogene TRBV3-2) and TRBJ1-6, with D possibly being TRBD1 (6 bases). From germline, CDR1 is LGHDT and CDR2 YNNKEL (reference sequence). The CDR3 has 19 amino acids. Trimming shortened V by 3 bases and J by 0 bases, and 18 bases separated the two germline ends. CDR3 in DNA: TGTGCCAGCAGCCACCTAGGGGGTTTGAGGAGCTCCTATAATTCACCCCTCCACTTT. It specifies CASSHLGGLRSSYNSPLHF.

The chain joins TRBV5-5 to TRBJ2-4; a weak D match, TRBD2 (6 bases). CDR3 length: 14 residues. The germline CDR1 and CDR2 sequences are SGHKS and YYEKEE (reference sequence). Trimming removed 4 bases from V and 6 bases from J, with 14 bases in between. In DNA form, the CDR3 reads TGTGCCAGCAGCCTCTCACTGGGGGGAAACATTCAGTACTTC. Protein product: CASSLSLGGNIQYF.

The chain combines TRBV3-1 (or the pseudogene TRBV3-2) with TRBJ2-1; no firm D call. The germline gives CDR1 LGHDT, CDR2 YNNKEL (reference sequence). The CDR3 runs 15 residues. V dropped 4 bases and J dropped 7 bases, with 17 bases sitting between them. The DNA for the CDR3 is TGTGCCAGCAGCCTGGCCAATACGGGTACAAATGAGCAGTTCTTC. It translates to CASSLANTGTNEQFF.

This clone has just one count. This chain joins TRBV29-1 and TRBJ1-2; D might be TRBD1 (5 bases). The germline CDR1 and CDR2 sequences are SQVTM and ANQGSEA. Deletions cut 5 bases from V and 8 bases from J, with 12 bases between. The CDR3 is 11 amino acids. Here the CDR3 reads CSVWGEHGYTF. The CDR3 DNA sequence: TGCAGCGTTTGGGGGGAACACGGCTACACCTTC.

The V gene is TRBV18, the J gene TRBJ1-6; D is possibly TRBD1 (5 bases). The germline V gene has CDR1 KGHSH and CDR2 LQKENI. The length of the CDR3 is 15 residues. V lost 6 bases and J lost 10, with 19 bases in between. The CDR3 DNA follows: TGTGCCAGCTCCCCAGGGCGTTGGGGGGAATCACCCCTCCACTTT. Its protein product is CASSPGRWGESPLHF.

The chain links TRBV28 to TRBJ2-5; 12 bases are a match to TRBD2. V lost 3 bases, J lost 5 bases, and 7 bases stayed unmatched. This CDR3 has 16 residues. CDR1 MDHEN and CDR2 SYDVKM come from the germline V gene. The CDR3 bases are TGTGCCAGCAGTTTTCGCCTAGCGGGAGGGGCGGAGACCCAGTACTTC. It is translated as CASSFRLAGGAETQYF. The complete variable domain, with remaining parts taken from reference TRBV28 and TRBJ2-5, reads DVKVTQSSRYLVKRTGEKVFLECVQDMDHENMFWYRQDPGLGLRLIYFSYDVKMKEKGDIPEGYSVSREKKERFSLILESASTNQTSMYLCASSFRLAGGAETQYFGPGTRLLVL.

The chain carries TRBV4-2 and TRBJ1-6, with 12 bases identical to TRBD1. J gave up 10 bases and V 6 bases, and 7 bases lay outside the gene matches. The CDR3 spans 15 residues. Germline-derived CDR1 and CDR2 are LGHNA and YNFKEQ. The CDR3 here is CASSYRDRGRSPLHF. The CDR3 nucleotides read TGTGCCAGCAGTTACCGGGACAGGGGGCGGTCACCCCTCCACTTT.

The chain carries TRBV7-2 and TRBJ2-1, with a weak D call TRBD1 (5 bases). Germline V lookup: CDR1 SGHTA, CDR2 FQGNSA. The CDR3 sequence is 14 residues long. Trimming took 4 bases from V and 0 from J, leaving 7 bases between them. The CDR3 DNA sequence: TGTGCCAGCAGCTCCGACAGCTCCTACAATGAGCAGTTCTTC. This sequence encodes CASSSDSSYNEQFF.

This clone came up once. The chain employs TRBV2 and TRBJ1-3, with D unclear. With 5 bases removed from V and 2 bases from J, the gap between germline ends came to 10 bases. The CDR3 spans 14 residues. CDR1 is SNHLY and CDR2 is FYNNEI in the germline V gene. In DNA, the CDR3 is TGTGCCAGCAGTTCCCCGGCTGCTGGAAACACCATATATTTT. Amino acids: CASSSPAAGNTIYF.

The rearrangement joins TRBV15 to TRBJ2-7; D may match TRBD1 or TRBD2 (5 bases each). Germline CDR1 and CDR2: LNHNV and YYDKDF (reference sequence). Trimming took off 3 bases at V and 2 bases at J, with 14 bases between the two ends. This CDR3 has 15 residues. DNA for the CDR3: TGTGCCACCAGCAGCAGTCGAGGGACGACCTACGAGCAGTACTTC. This gives the protein CATSSSRGTTYEQYF.

This sequence joins TRBV13 and TRBJ1-3; D is unclear. The CDR3 extends over 15 amino acids. V lost 1 base, J lost 2 bases, and 9 bases lay in between. Germline assignment: CDR1 PRHDT and CDR2 FYEKMQ (reference sequence). The CDR3 region is CASSLVNRAGNTIYF. The CDR3 DNA sequence: TGTGCCAGCAGCTTAGTTAATAGGGCTGGAAACACCATATATTTT.

The chain carries TRBV28 and TRBJ2-4; D is perhaps TRBD2 (6 bases). V lost 5 bases, J lost 7 bases, and 18 bases lay in between. The CDR3 runs to 15 residues. Germline values: CDR1 MDHEN, CDR2 SYDVKM. CDR3 region: CASSPAGEGENIQYF. The CDR3 bases are TGTGCCAGCAGTCCAGCGGGCGAGGGCGAGAACATTCAGTACTTC. The full variable domain, with the rest looked up from reference TRBV28 and TRBJ2-4, is DVKVTQSSRYLVKRTGEKVFLECVQDMDHENMFWYRQDPGLGLRLIYFSYDVKMKEKGDIPEGYSVSREKKERFSLILESASTNQTSMYLCASSPAGEGENIQYFGAGTRLSVL.

The J gene is TRBJ2-1, the V gene TRBV6-4, with TRBD2 identical over 8 bases. Trimming cost V 3 bases and J 4 bases; bases outside gene matches: 5. Germline CDR1 and CDR2: MRHNA and SNTAGT. This CDR3 spans 15 amino acids. DNA for the CDR3: TGTGCCAGCAGTGATCGAGCGGGAGCTTACAATGAGCAGTTCTTC. This translates into CASSDRAGAYNEQFF.